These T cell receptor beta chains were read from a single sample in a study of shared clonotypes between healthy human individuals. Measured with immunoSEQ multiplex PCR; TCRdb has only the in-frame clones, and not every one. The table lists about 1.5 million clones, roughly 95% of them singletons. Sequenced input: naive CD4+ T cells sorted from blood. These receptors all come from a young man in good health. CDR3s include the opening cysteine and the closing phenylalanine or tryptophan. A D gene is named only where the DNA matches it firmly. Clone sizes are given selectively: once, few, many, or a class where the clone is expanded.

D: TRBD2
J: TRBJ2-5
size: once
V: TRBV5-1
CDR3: CASSLGSGSSQETQYF
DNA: TGCGCCAGCAGCTTGGGTAGCGGGAGCTCCCAAGAGACCCAGTACTTC

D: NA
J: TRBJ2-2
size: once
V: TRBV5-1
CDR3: CASSFPGAGNTGELFF
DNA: TGCGCCAGCAGCTTCCCTGGGGCAGGGAACACCGGGGAGCTGTTTTTT

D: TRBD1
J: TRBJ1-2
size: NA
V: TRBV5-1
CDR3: CASSVAGTGVGYTF
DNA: TGCGCCAGCAGCGTAGCCGGGACAGGGGTTGGCTACACCTTC

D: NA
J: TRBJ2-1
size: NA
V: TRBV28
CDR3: CASINLRGSSYNEQFF
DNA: TGTGCCAGCATCAACCTTAGGGGGAGCTCCTACAATGAGCAGTTCTTC

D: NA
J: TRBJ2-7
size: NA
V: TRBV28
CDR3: CASRPSVIHEQYF
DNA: TGTGCCAGCAGACCCTCGGTGATCCACGAGCAGTACTTC

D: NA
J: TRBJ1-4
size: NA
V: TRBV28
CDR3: CASTGPLNEKLFF
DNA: TGTGCCAGCACGGGCCCGTTAAATGAAAAACTGTTTTTT

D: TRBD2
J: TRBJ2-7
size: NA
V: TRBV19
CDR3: CASSLGLAGAYEQYF
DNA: TGTGCCAGTAGTCTTGGACTAGCGGGAGCCTACGAGCAGTACTTC

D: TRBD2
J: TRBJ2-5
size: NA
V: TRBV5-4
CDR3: CASSLKGGRTQYF
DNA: TGTGCCAGCAGCTTGAAGGGCGGGAGGACCCAGTACTTC

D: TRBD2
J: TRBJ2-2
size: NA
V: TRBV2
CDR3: CASSDVTSGRGSGELFF
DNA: TGTGCCAGCAGTGATGTTACTAGCGGGAGGGGGAGCGGGGAGCTGTTTTTT

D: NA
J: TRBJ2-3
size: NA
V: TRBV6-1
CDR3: CASSELLGGRYTDTQYF
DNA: TGTGCCAGCAGTGAGCTTTTGGGAGGTCGATACACAGATACGCAGTATTTT

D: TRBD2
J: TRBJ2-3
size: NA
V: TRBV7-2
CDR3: CASSLGLAGVADTQYF
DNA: TGTGCCAGCAGCTTAGGACTAGCGGGAGTCGCAGATACGCAGTATTTT

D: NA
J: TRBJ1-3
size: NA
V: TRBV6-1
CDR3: CASSEARTPRSGNTIYF
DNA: TGTGCCAGCAGTGAAGCGCGGACTCCGCGCTCTGGAAACACCATATATTTT

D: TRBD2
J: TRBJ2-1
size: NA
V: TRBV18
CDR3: CASSPAGTSSRNEQFF
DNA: TGTGCCAGCTCACCGGCAGGGACTAGCTCTAGGAATGAGCAGTTCTTC

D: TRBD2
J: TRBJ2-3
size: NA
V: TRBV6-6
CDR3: CASISGRADSMQYF
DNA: TGTGCCAGCATTAGCGGGAGGGCAGATTCGATGCAGTATTTT

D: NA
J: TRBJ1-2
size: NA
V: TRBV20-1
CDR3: CTSRRRPPTF
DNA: TGCACCTCAAGGCGTCGCCCACCCACCTTC

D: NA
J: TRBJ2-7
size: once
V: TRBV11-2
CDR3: CASRRGGSVYEQYF
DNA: TGTGCCAGCAGGCGAGGGGGTTCCGTCTACGAGCAGTACTTC

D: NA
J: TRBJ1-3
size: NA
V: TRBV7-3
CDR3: CASSREDSGNTIYF
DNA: TGTGCCAGCAGCCGCGAAGACTCTGGAAACACCATATATTTT

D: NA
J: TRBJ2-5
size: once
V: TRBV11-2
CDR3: CASSSVETQYF
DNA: TGTGCCAGCAGCTCGGTGGAGACCCAGTACTTC

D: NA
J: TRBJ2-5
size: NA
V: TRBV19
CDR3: CASSLRLARDPRRWETQYF
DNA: TGTGCCAGTAGTCTTAGGTTGGCGCGGGATCCCCGACGGTGGGAGACCCAGTACTTC

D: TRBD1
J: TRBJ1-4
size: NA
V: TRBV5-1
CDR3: CASSVSGTGGEKLFF
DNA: TGCGCCAGCAGCGTATCCGGGACAGGGGGCGAAAAACTGTTTTTT

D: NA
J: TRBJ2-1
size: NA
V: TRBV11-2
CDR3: CASSLNRVYYNEQFF
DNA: TGTGCCAGCAGCTTAAATCGGGTATACTACAATGAGCAGTTCTTC

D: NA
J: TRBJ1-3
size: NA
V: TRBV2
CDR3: CASETGGNTIYF
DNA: TGTGCCAGCGAGACCGGTGGAAACACCATATATTTT

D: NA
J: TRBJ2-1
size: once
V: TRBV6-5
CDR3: CASSYGGRNEQFF
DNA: TGTGCCAGCAGTTACGGAGGGAGGAATGAGCAGTTCTTC

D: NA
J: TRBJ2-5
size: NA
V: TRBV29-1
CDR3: CSVVGVVETQYF
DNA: TGCAGCGTTGTTGGAGTAGTTGAGACCCAGTACTTC

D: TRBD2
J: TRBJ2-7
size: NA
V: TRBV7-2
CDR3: CASSLGGLAGSGEQYF
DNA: TGTGCCAGCAGCTTAGGAGGGCTAGCGGGGTCGGGCGAGCAGTACTTC

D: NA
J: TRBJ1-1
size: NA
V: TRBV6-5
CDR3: CASSSRWGDTEAFF
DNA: TGTGCCAGCAGTTCCCGGTGGGGGGACACTGAAGCTTTCTTT

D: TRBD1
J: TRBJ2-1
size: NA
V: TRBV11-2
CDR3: CASSLFQGDSSYNEQFF
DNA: TGTGCCAGCAGCTTATTCCAGGGGGATTCCTCCTACAATGAGCAGTTCTTC

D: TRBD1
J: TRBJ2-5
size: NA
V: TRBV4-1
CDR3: CASSLTRTGRETQYF
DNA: TGCGCCAGCAGCCTAACCAGGACAGGGCGGGAGACCCAGTACTTC

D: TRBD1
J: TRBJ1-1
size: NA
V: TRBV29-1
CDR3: CRADMGQGDTEAFF
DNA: TGCAGGGCAGACATGGGACAGGGGGACACTGAAGCTTTCTTT

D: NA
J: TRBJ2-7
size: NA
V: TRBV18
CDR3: CASSEASDSYEQYF
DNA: TGTGCCAGCTCCGAGGCTAGCGACTCCTACGAGCAGTACTTC

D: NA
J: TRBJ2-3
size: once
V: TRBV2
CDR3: CASRMSGVGTDTQYF
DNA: TGTGCCAGCAGGATGTCAGGGGTGGGCACAGATACGCAGTATTTT

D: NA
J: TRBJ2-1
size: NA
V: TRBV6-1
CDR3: CASRMLLTLNNEQFF
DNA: TGTGCCAGCAGGATGTTATTAACCCTCAACAATGAGCAGTTCTTC